This T cell receptor beta chain was sequenced during a study of T-cell reconstitution after alpha-beta-depleted transplantation in children. The V gene end was trimmed by 2 bases and the J gene end by 1 base; junction bases not matched to a gene: 3. Per germline, CDR1 DFQATT and CDR2 SNEGSKA (reference sequence). This CDR3 has 14 residues. As it was prepared, the TCRbeta library received unique molecular identifiers. TCRdb called the PCR reads again in MiXCR, with one record for every CDR3 protein. The sample holds 300,000 or so distinct CDR3 sequences, 9.5% to 10% seen once. This sequence joins TRBV20-1 and TRBJ2-7; TRBD1 matches at 9 bases. The TCR was taken from a human donor who donated a stem cell graft to a child with SCID. The sequences come from PBMCs from the stem cell graft donor, collected from the stem cell graft. In nucleotides, the CDR3 is TGCAGTGCTAGAAGGGACAGGGTATCCTACGAGCAGTACTTC. The encoded protein is CSARRDRVSYEQYF.